A selection of T cell receptor beta chains follows, all from one sample in a study of immune characterization of retroperitoneal liposarcoma. TCRdb fed the PCR reads into MiXCR, producing one record per CDR3 protein. The sample records about 18,000 distinct CDR3 sequences, 37% being singletons. Sequencing was carried out using blood. Receptor source: a male donor with retroperitoneal liposarcoma. CDR3s include the opening cysteine and the closing phenylalanine or tryptophan. The order of the fields is J gene, V gene, clone size, D gene, CDR3 DNA, CDR3 protein. The D gene is left open where the match is weak. Rows may omit the clone size; those that give it use once, few, many or a size class.

j_gene: TRBJ1-6
v_gene: TRBV10-2
abundance: .
d_gene: TRBD1
CDR3nt: TGCGCCAGCAGTGCACCAGGGGGGAATTCCTATAATTCACCCCTCCACTTT
CDR3aa: CASSAPGGNSYNSPLHF

j_gene: TRBJ2-5
v_gene: TRBV11-2
abundance: .
d_gene: TRBD2
CDR3nt: TGTGCCAGCAGCTTAACCCCAGCGGGAATAGAGACCCAGTACTTC
CDR3aa: CASSLTPAGIETQYF

j_gene: TRBJ2-7
v_gene: TRBV7-6
abundance: .
d_gene: TRBD2
CDR3nt: TGTGCCAGCAGCCCCCCTTTCGGGGGGGGCGGGGGGGAAACCCAGTACTTC
CDR3aa: CASSPPFGGGGGETQYF

j_gene: TRBJ2-7
v_gene: TRBV6-6
abundance: few
d_gene: .
CDR3nt: TGTGCCAGCAGTTACTCGGGGCCCCTGGACGAGCAGTACTTC
CDR3aa: CASSYSGPLDEQYF

j_gene: TRBJ2-3
v_gene: TRBV27
abundance: medium-sized
d_gene: .
CDR3nt: TGTGCCAGCCGACCTGGTACCCTGAGCACAGATACGCAGTATTTT
CDR3aa: CASRPGTLSTDTQYF

j_gene: TRBJ2-3
v_gene: TRBV5-3
abundance: .
d_gene: TRBD1
CDR3nt: TGTGCCAGCAGCCCACCTGACAGGGCTGATACGCAGTATTTT
CDR3aa: CASSPPDRADTQYF

j_gene: TRBJ2-2
v_gene: TRBV7-2
abundance: medium-sized
d_gene: .
CDR3nt: TGTGCCAGCAGCTCCGGGACGACCTTGAACACCGGGGAGCTGTTTTTT
CDR3aa: CASSSGTTLNTGELFF

j_gene: TRBJ2-2
v_gene: TRBV7-2
abundance: few
d_gene: TRBD1
CDR3nt: TGTGCCAGCAGCATGGACAGGGTAGGGGAGCTGTTTTTT
CDR3aa: CASSMDRVGELFF

j_gene: TRBJ1-1
v_gene: TRBV5-4
abundance: .
d_gene: .
CDR3nt: TGTGCCAGCAGGAAAGACAGGCGGAACACTGAAGCTTTCTTT
CDR3aa: CASRKDRRNTEAFF

j_gene: TRBJ2-1
v_gene: TRBV11-2
abundance: medium-sized
d_gene: TRBD2
CDR3nt: TGTGCCAGCAGCTTAGGGTTAGGGACTAGGACCTACAATGAGCAGTTCTTC
CDR3aa: CASSLGLGTRTYNEQFF

j_gene: TRBJ2-7
v_gene: TRBV27
abundance: few
d_gene: .
CDR3nt: TGTGCCACCCAAGTTTGGAATGAGCAGTACTTC
CDR3aa: CATQVWNEQYF

j_gene: TRBJ2-7
v_gene: TRBV18
abundance: .
d_gene: .
CDR3nt: TGTGCCAGCTCCCCGACGGGGGTGTCCTACGAGCAGTACTTC
CDR3aa: CASSPTGVSYEQYF

j_gene: TRBJ2-3
v_gene: TRBV6-5
abundance: few
d_gene: TRBD1
CDR3nt: TGTGCCAGCAGTTACCCAACACGCGGACAGGGATCAGATACGCAGTATTTT
CDR3aa: CASSYPTRGQGSDTQYF

j_gene: TRBJ2-3
v_gene: TRBV6-6
abundance: .
d_gene: .
CDR3nt: TGTGCCAGCAGCCTTCAGGCGTGGGAAACAGATACGCAGTATTTT
CDR3aa: CASSLQAWETDTQYF

j_gene: TRBJ2-7
v_gene: TRBV7-2
abundance: .
d_gene: .
CDR3nt: TGTGCCAGCAGCTTAGGAACTAATACTTACGAGCAGTACTTC
CDR3aa: CASSLGTNTYEQYF

j_gene: TRBJ2-7
v_gene: TRBV6-1
abundance: medium-sized
d_gene: TRBD2
CDR3nt: TGTGCCAGCAAGAAGGGACTAGCGGAGAACTACGAGCAGTACTTC
CDR3aa: CASKKGLAENYEQYF

j_gene: TRBJ2-7
v_gene: TRBV27
abundance: few
d_gene: .
CDR3nt: TGTGCCAGCAGCCAGACAGGCAGCTCCTACGAGCAGTACTTC
CDR3aa: CASSQTGSSYEQYF

j_gene: TRBJ2-1
v_gene: TRBV27
abundance: medium-sized
d_gene: TRBD1
CDR3nt: TGTGCCAGCAGTACCTACAGGGGACGTGAGCAGTTCTTC
CDR3aa: CASSTYRGREQFF

j_gene: TRBJ2-2
v_gene: TRBV6-2/TRBV6-3
abundance: .
d_gene: TRBD1
CDR3nt: TGTGCCAGCAAGGGGACAGGGGCCTTAGGGGAGCTGTTTTTT
CDR3aa: CASKGTGALGELFF

j_gene: TRBJ2-5
v_gene: TRBV7-8
abundance: once
d_gene: .
CDR3nt: TGTGCCAGCAGCTTAGTACCCAGGGGTTTTGAGACCCAGTACTTC
CDR3aa: CASSLVPRGFETQYF

j_gene: TRBJ2-7
v_gene: TRBV7-2
abundance: .
d_gene: .
CDR3nt: TGTGCCAGCCATGGAGGATTCTATGAGCAGTACTTC
CDR3aa: CASHGGFYEQYF

j_gene: TRBJ1-2
v_gene: TRBV6-2/TRBV6-3
abundance: .
d_gene: .
CDR3nt: TGTGCCAGCAGTGCGTCCAGACTTAACTATGGCTACACCTTC
CDR3aa: CASSASRLNYGYTF

j_gene: TRBJ2-2
v_gene: TRBV10-1
abundance: .
d_gene: .
CDR3nt: TGCGCCAGCAGTGAAAAACGGAACACCGGGGAGCTGTTTTTT
CDR3aa: CASSEKRNTGELFF

j_gene: TRBJ2-3
v_gene: TRBV6-1
abundance: many
d_gene: TRBD1
CDR3nt: TGTGCCAGCAGTGAAAGGGAAGGGACAGTGACAGATACGCAGTATTTT
CDR3aa: CASSEREGTVTDTQYF

j_gene: TRBJ2-7
v_gene: TRBV6-1
abundance: many
d_gene: TRBD2
CDR3nt: TGTGCCAGCAGTGGGCTGACTAGCGGGAACTACGAGCAGTACTTC
CDR3aa: CASSGLTSGNYEQYF

j_gene: TRBJ2-7
v_gene: TRBV6-1
abundance: medium-sized
d_gene: TRBD2
CDR3nt: TGTGCCAGCAGTGAAGCGGGAGGGAGCTCCTACGAGCAGTACTTC
CDR3aa: CASSEAGGSSYEQYF

j_gene: TRBJ1-2
v_gene: TRBV7-6
abundance: medium-sized
d_gene: .
CDR3nt: TGTGCCAGCAGCTTAGAGGCGGTAGGCTATGGCTACACCTTC
CDR3aa: CASSLEAVGYGYTF

j_gene: TRBJ2-1
v_gene: TRBV6-1
abundance: .
d_gene: .
CDR3nt: TGTGCCAGCAGTGAACGAGGCCCGCGGCAGTTCTTC
CDR3aa: CASSERGPRQFF

j_gene: TRBJ2-6
v_gene: TRBV7-2
abundance: few
d_gene: .
CDR3nt: TGTGCCAGCAGCCCCCAGGGGGCCAACGTCCTGACTTTC
CDR3aa: CASSPQGANVLTF

j_gene: TRBJ2-2
v_gene: TRBV10-2
abundance: .
d_gene: .
CDR3nt: TGCGCCAGCAGGCGGGAGAACACCGGGGAGCTGTTTTTT
CDR3aa: CASRRENTGELFF

j_gene: TRBJ2-5
v_gene: TRBV12-3/TRBV12-4
abundance: .
d_gene: TRBD1
CDR3nt: TGTGCCAGCAGTTTAATTGGGACAGGGCAGTACTTC
CDR3aa: CASSLIGTGQYF

j_gene: TRBJ2-1
v_gene: TRBV25-1
abundance: once
d_gene: .
CDR3nt: TGTGCCAGCAGCGGAATAGGGTCAGAGCAGTTCTTC
CDR3aa: CASSGIGSEQFF

j_gene: TRBJ1-5
v_gene: TRBV24-1
abundance: few
d_gene: TRBD1
CDR3nt: TGTGCCACCAGTGACCCAGGGACAGGTCATCAGCCCCAGCATTTT
CDR3aa: CATSDPGTGHQPQHF

j_gene: TRBJ2-7
v_gene: TRBV27
abundance: medium-sized
d_gene: .
CDR3nt: TGTGCCAGCAGGTTAAGGGGAGCAAGGGTGCAAGCAGGGGAGGTCGAGCAGTACTTC
CDR3aa: CASRLRGARVQAGEVEQYF

j_gene: TRBJ2-1
v_gene: TRBV27
abundance: medium-sized
d_gene: TRBD2
CDR3nt: TGTGCCAGCAGTTTGAGAACCGGGACTAGCGTCTACAATGAGCAGTTCTTC
CDR3aa: CASSLRTGTSVYNEQFF

j_gene: TRBJ2-1
v_gene: TRBV7-3
abundance: few
d_gene: TRBD2
CDR3nt: TGTGCCAGCAGCCGCGGGACTAGCGTGGTTGGTGAGCAGTTCTTC
CDR3aa: CASSRGTSVVGEQFF

j_gene: TRBJ2-4
v_gene: TRBV11-2
abundance: many
d_gene: .
CDR3nt: TGTGCCAGCAGCTTAGACGGACAGTACAATGAGCAGTACTTC
CDR3aa: CASSLDGQYNEQYF

j_gene: TRBJ2-7
v_gene: TRBV6-1
abundance: medium-sized
d_gene: .
CDR3nt: TGTGCCAGCAGCCTTACAGGGTACGAGCAGTACTTC
CDR3aa: CASSLTGYEQYF

j_gene: TRBJ2-7
v_gene: TRBV6-6
abundance: few
d_gene: .
CDR3nt: TGTGCCAGCACTCCCGAGGGGGCCTACGAGCAGTACTTC
CDR3aa: CASTPEGAYEQYF

j_gene: TRBJ2-1
v_gene: TRBV27
abundance: .
d_gene: .
CDR3nt: TGTGCCAGCAGTTTCTTTGTTTCTCATGCGGATGAGCAGTTCTTC
CDR3aa: CASSFFVSHADEQFF

j_gene: TRBJ2-7
v_gene: TRBV25-1
abundance: .
d_gene: .
CDR3nt: TGTGCCAGCAGTGAATCGGGCCCAAGCACCCCTAATGAGCAGTACTTC
CDR3aa: CASSESGPSTPNEQYF

j_gene: TRBJ2-3
v_gene: TRBV5-3
abundance: .
d_gene: .
CDR3nt: TGTGCCAGCAGCTTGGAGCCAGCCGATACGCAGTATTTT
CDR3aa: CASSLEPADTQYF

j_gene: TRBJ2-7
v_gene: TRBV7-3
abundance: .
d_gene: TRBD1
CDR3nt: TGTGCCAGCAGCTTGGACAGGGAGGCTAGTGACGAGCAGTACTTC
CDR3aa: CASSLDREASDEQYF

j_gene: TRBJ2-1
v_gene: TRBV6-1
abundance: many
d_gene: .
CDR3nt: TGTGCCAGCAGTGCATTGACCGGGACACACGCCTACGAGCAGTTCTTC
CDR3aa: CASSALTGTHAYEQFF

j_gene: TRBJ2-1
v_gene: TRBV6-1
abundance: .
d_gene: .
CDR3nt: TGTGTTTGGAGTTATTGTCGCACGGGGGTGCCCCAGTTCTTC
CDR3aa: CVWSYCRTGVPQFF

j_gene: TRBJ1-2
v_gene: TRBV4-1
abundance: few
d_gene: TRBD1
CDR3nt: TGCGCCAGCAGCCAAGTAGTACAGGGGGTCTATGGCTACACCTTC
CDR3aa: CASSQVVQGVYGYTF

j_gene: TRBJ2-1
v_gene: TRBV12-3/TRBV12-4
abundance: .
d_gene: TRBD2
CDR3nt: TGTGCCAGCAGTTTATCCGGGGGGGCCAAAAACATTCAGTTCTTC
CDR3aa: CASSLSGGAKNIQFF

j_gene: TRBJ2-1
v_gene: TRBV7-4
abundance: .
d_gene: .
CDR3nt: TGTGCCAGCATCGAAACCGGGACGGGACTCTACGAGCAGTTCTTC
CDR3aa: CASIETGTGLYEQFF

j_gene: TRBJ2-7
v_gene: TRBV7-2
abundance: medium-sized
d_gene: .
CDR3nt: TGTGCCAGCAGCTTATTCGTGTCGACAGGCTACTCCTACGAGCAGTACTTC
CDR3aa: CASSLFVSTGYSYEQYF

j_gene: TRBJ2-7
v_gene: TRBV11-2
abundance: .
d_gene: .
CDR3nt: TGTGCCAGCAACGTGGTCCCTAGCAGGGTCTACGAGCAGTACTTC
CDR3aa: CASNVVPSRVYEQYF

j_gene: TRBJ2-5
v_gene: TRBV5-1
abundance: .
d_gene: .
CDR3nt: TGCGCCAGCAGCTTGTTCGTAGACCCCAGCCAAGAGACCCAGTACTTC
CDR3aa: CASSLFVDPSQETQYF

j_gene: TRBJ2-5
v_gene: TRBV7-2
abundance: few
d_gene: TRBD2
CDR3nt: TGTGCCAGCAGCGGTTCCGGGGGGGAGACCCAGTACTTC
CDR3aa: CASSGSGGETQYF

j_gene: TRBJ2-5
v_gene: TRBV7-8
abundance: .
d_gene: .
CDR3nt: TGTGCCAGCAGCTTTGACCAAGAGACCCAGTACTTC
CDR3aa: CASSFDQETQYF

j_gene: TRBJ2-5
v_gene: TRBV6-6
abundance: .
d_gene: TRBD2
CDR3nt: TGTGCCAGCAGTGGGGGGGGGGGGCAAGAGACCCAGTACTTC
CDR3aa: CASSGGGGQETQYF

j_gene: TRBJ2-2
v_gene: TRBV11-2
abundance: few
d_gene: .
CDR3nt: TGTGCCAGCAGCAAGGACGGAAGGAACACCGGGGAGCTGTTTTTT
CDR3aa: CASSKDGRNTGELFF

j_gene: TRBJ2-2
v_gene: TRBV6-8
abundance: .
d_gene: .
CDR3nt: TGTGCCAGCGTACCCGGGACTGTGAACACCGGGGAGCTGTTTTTT
CDR3aa: CASVPGTVNTGELFF

j_gene: TRBJ2-2
v_gene: TRBV7-8
abundance: medium-sized
d_gene: TRBD2
CDR3nt: TGTGCCAGCAGCTTATTTACGGGAGGGGGGCCCGGGGAGCTGTTTTTT
CDR3aa: CASSLFTGGGPGELFF